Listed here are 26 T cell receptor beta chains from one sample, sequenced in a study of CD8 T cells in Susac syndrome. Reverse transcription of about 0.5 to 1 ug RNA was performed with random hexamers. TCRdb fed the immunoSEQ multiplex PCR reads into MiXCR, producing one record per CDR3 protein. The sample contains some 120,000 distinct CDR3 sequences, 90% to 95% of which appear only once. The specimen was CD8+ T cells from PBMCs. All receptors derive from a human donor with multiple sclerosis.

CDR3 DNA sequence: TGTGCCACCAGCAGAGTAAACGTCCATAATTCACCCCTCCACTTT. This encodes CATSRVNVHNSPLHF. The chain recombines TRBV15 with TRBJ1-6; D is ambiguous. Germline V gives CDR1 LNHNV, CDR2 YYDKDF (reference sequence). With 1 base removed from V and 5 bases from J, the gap between germline ends came to 9 bases. CDR3 length equals 15 residues.

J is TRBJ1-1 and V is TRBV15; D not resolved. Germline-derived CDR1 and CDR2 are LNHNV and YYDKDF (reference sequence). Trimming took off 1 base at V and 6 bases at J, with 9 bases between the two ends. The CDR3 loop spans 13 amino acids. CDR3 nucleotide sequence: TGTGCCACCAGCAGAGTGATCGTCGCTGAAGCTTTCTTT. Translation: CATSRVIVAEAFF.

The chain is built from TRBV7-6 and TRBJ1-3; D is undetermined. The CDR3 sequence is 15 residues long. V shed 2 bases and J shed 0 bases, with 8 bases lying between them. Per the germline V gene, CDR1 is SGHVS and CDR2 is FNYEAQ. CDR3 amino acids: CASSLNQNSGNTIYF. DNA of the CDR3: TGTGCCAGCAGCTTAAATCAGAACTCTGGAAACACCATATATTTT.

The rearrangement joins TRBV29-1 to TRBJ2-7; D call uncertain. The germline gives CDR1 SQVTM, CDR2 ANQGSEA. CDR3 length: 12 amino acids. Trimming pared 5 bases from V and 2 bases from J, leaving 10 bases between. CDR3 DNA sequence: TGCAGCGTTTATGGGCATACCTACGAGCAGTACTTC. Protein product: CSVYGHTYEQYF.

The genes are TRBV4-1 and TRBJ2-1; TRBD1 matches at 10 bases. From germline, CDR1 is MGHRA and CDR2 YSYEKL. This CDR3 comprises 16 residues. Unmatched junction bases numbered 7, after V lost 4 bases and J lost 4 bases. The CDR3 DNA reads TGCGCCAGCAGCCCAGGACAGGGGGGGGATTACAATGAGCAGTTCTTC. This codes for CASSPGQGGDYNEQFF.

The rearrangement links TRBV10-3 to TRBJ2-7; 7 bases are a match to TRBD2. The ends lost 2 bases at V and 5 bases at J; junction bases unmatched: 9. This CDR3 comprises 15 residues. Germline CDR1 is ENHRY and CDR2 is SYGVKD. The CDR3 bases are TGTGCCATCAGTGAGAATCTGGGGGAGGGCCACGAGCAGTACTTC. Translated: CAISENLGEGHEQYF.

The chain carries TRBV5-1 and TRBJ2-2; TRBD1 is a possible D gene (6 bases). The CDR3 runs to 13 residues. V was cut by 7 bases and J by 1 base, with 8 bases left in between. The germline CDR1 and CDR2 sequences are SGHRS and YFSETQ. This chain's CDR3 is CASEQGNTGELFF. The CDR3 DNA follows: TGCGCCAGCGAACAGGGGAACACCGGGGAGCTGTTTTTT. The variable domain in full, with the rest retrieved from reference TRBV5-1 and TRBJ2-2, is KAGVTQTPRYLIKTRGQQVTLSCSPISGHRSVSWYQQTPGQGLQFLFEYFSETQRNKGNFPGRFSGRQFSNSRSEMNVSTLELGDSALYLCASEQGNTGELFFGEGSRLTVL.

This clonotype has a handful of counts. The CDR3 spells CASSFSGRYNEQFF. The CDR3 nucleotides read TGTGCCAGCAGTTTTAGCGGGCGCTACAATGAGCAGTTCTTC. J is TRBJ2-1 and V is TRBV6-2 or TRBV6-3; 7 bases agree with TRBD2. The trim removed 4 bases at V and 3 bases at J, leaving 3 bases unmatched. Per the germline V gene, CDR1 is MNHEY and CDR2 is SVGEGT. The CDR3 runs 14 residues.

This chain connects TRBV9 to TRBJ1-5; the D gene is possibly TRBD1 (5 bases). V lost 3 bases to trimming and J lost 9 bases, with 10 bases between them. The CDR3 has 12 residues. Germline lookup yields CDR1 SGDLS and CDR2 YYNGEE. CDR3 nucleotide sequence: TGTGCCAGCAGCGGGGCTGGGGGGCCCCAGCATTTT. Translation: CASSGAGGPQHF.

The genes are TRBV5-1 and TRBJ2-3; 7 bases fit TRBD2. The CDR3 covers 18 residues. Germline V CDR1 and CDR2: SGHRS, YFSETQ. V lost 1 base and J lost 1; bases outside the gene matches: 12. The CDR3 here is CASSLYSIGGLGTDTQYF. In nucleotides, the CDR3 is TGCGCCAGCAGCTTGTATTCGATTGGCGGACTAGGCACAGATACGCAGTATTTT.

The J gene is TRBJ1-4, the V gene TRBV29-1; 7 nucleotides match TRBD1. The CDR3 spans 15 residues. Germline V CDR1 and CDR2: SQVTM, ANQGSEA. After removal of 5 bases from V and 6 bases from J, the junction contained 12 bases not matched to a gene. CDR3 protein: CSVSEGARLHEKLFF. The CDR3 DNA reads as TGCAGCGTTTCCGAGGGGGCTCGGCTCCATGAAAAACTGTTTTTT. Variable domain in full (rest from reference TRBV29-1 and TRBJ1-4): SAVISQKPSRDICQRGTSLTIQCQVDSQVTMMFWYRQQPGQSLTLIATANQGSEATYESGFVIDKFPISRPNLTFSTLTVSNMSPEDSSIYLCSVSEGARLHEKLFFGSGTQLSVL.

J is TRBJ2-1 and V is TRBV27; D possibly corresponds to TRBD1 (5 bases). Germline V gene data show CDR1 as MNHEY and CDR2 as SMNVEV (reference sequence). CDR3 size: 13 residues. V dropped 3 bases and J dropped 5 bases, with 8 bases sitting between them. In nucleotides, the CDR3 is TGTGCCAGCAGTTTCGACAGTAACAATGAGCAGTTCTTC. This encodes CASSFDSNNEQFF.

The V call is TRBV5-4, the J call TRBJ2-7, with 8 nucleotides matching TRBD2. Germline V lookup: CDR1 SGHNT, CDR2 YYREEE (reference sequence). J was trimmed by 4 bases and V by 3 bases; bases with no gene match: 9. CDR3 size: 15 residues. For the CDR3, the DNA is TGTGCCAGCAGCTCCCCAGTAGCGGGGACTTACGAGCAGTACTTC. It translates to CASSSPVAGTYEQYF.

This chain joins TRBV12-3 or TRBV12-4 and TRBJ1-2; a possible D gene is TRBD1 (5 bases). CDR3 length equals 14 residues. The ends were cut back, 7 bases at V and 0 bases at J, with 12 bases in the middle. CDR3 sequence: CASKLRGTNYGYTF. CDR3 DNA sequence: TGTGCCAGCAAACTAAGGGGAACTAACTATGGCTACACCTTC.

CDR3 sequence: CASSLATGDYEQYF. CDR3 bases: TGTGCCAGCAGCTTGGCGACAGGGGATTACGAGCAGTACTTC. This chain links TRBV5-5 with TRBJ2-7, with TRBD1 matching 8 bases. Trimming cost V 0 bases and J 4 bases; bases outside gene matches: 3. The CDR3 length is 14 residues. Germline assignment: CDR1 SGHKS and CDR2 YYEKEE (reference sequence).

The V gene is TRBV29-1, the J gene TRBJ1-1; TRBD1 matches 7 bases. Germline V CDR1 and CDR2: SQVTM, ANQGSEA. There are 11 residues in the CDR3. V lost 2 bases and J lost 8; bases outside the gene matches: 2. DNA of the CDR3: TGCAGCGTTGAACTACAGGGGGAAGCTTTCTTT. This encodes CSVELQGEAFF.

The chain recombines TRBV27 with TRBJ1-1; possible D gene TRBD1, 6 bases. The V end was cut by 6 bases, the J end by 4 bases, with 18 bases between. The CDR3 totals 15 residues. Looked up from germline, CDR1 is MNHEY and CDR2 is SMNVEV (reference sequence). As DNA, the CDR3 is TGTGCCAGCAGGGTTTTAGGGGGGGCGGGCACTGAAGCTTTCTTT. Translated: CASRVLGGAGTEAFF.

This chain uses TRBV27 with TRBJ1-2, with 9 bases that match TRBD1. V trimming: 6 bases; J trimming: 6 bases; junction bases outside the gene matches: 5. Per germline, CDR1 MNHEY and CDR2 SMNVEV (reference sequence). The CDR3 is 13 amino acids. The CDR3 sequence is CASRFTGGNGYTF. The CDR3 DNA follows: TGTGCCAGCAGGTTCACAGGGGGCAATGGCTACACCTTC.

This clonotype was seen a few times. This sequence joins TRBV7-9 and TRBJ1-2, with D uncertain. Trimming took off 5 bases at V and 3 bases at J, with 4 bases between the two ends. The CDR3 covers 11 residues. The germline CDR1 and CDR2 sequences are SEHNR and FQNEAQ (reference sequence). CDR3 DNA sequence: TGTGCCAGCAGCCGGGACTATGGCTACACCTTC. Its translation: CASSRDYGYTF.

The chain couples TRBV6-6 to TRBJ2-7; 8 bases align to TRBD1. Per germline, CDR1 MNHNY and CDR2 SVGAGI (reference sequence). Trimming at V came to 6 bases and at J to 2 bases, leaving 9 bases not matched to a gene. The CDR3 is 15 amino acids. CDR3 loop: CASSNRGSGTYEQYF. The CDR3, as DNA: TGTGCCAGCAGCAACAGGGGGTCAGGAACCTACGAGCAGTACTTC.

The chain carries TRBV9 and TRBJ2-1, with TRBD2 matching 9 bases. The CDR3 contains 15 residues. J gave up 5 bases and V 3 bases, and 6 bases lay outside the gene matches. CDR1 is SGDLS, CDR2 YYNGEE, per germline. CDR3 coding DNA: TGTGCCAGCAGCGCCTATAGCGGGAGAGACAATGAGCAGTTCTTC. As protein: CASSAYSGRDNEQFF.

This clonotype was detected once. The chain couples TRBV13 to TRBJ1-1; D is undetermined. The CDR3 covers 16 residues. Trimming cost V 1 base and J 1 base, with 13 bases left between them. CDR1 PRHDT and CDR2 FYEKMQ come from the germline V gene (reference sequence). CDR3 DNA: TGTGCCAGCAGCTTAGCCCGATGGGCGGCGAACACTGAAGCTTTCTTT. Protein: CASSLARWAANTEAFF.

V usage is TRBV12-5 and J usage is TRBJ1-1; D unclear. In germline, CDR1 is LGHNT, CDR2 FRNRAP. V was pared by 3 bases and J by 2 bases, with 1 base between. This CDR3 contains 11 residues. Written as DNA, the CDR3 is TGTGCTAGTGGTTTTAACACTGAAGCTTTCTTT. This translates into CASGFNTEAFF.

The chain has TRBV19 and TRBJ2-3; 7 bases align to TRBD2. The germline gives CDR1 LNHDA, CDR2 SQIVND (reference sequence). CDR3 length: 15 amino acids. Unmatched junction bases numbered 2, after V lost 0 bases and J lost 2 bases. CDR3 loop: CASSIDGTTTDTQYF. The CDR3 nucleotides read TGTGCCAGTAGTATAGATGGGACTACCACAGATACGCAGTATTTT.

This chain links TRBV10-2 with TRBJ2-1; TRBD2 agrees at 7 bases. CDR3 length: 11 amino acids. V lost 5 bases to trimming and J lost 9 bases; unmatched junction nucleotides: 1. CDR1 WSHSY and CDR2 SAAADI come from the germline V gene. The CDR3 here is CASSPGGEQFF. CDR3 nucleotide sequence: TGCGCCAGCAGTCCGGGGGGTGAGCAGTTCTTC.

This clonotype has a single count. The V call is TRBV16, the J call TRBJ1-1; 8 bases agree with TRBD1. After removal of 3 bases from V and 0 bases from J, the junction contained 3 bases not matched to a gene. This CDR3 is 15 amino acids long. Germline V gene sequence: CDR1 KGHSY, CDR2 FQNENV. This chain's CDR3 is CASSHQGALNTEAFF. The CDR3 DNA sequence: TGTGCCAGCAGCCATCAGGGGGCATTGAACACTGAAGCTTTCTTT.